This section outlines one TCR beta chain sequence together with its context. The V gene's germline CDR1 is LNHDA and CDR2 SQIVND (reference sequence). The CDR3 extends over 14 amino acids. The V and J ends lost 3 bases and 8 bases respectively, with 13 bases between them. These data come from a study of blood T cell repertoires in COVID-19. Study in general: Samples of COVID-19 (acute and convalescent) were obtained from the United States, Italy and Spain. Sample material is recorded as cDNA or gDNA derived from T cells, B-cell-depleted T cells, or PBMCs.

Seattle researchers signed up patients amid active infection and tracked them longitudinally. Clones were read by immunoSEQ multiplex PCR, and TCRdb kept only the in-frame ones, dropping some. The table records a few hundred thousand clones, around 85% of them present only once. This TCR was sampled from a human donor with COVID-19, enrolled during active disease. The donor label of this sample is uncertain. The V and J genes are TRBV19 and TRBJ1-4; perhaps TRBD1 as D (6 bases). The sample taken for sequencing was peripheral blood. CDR3 loop: CASSIAGAREKLFF. The CDR3 nucleotides are TGTGCCAGTAGTATCGCAGGGGCGCGAGAAAAACTGTTTTTT. Combining the CDR3 with reference TRBV19 and TRBJ1-4 gives the whole variable domain DGGITQSPKYLFRKEGQNVTLSCEQNLNHDAMYWYRQDPGQGLRLIYYSQIVNDFQKGDIAEGYSVSREKKESFPLTVTSAQKNPTAFYLCASSIAGAREKLFFGSGTQLSVL.